The 18 T cell receptor beta chains in this list originate from one sample, sequenced in a study of human T cells and chemical hapten exposure. This sample's time point: healthy volunteer bleed at 2 weeks. Unseparated into fractions, whole blood served as the source from which total RNA was extracted. A single record per CDR3 protein comes from TCRdb applying MiXCR to the RACE reads. The sample includes tens of thousands of distinct CDR3 sequences, roughly 8% seen only once; the top ten take 2.5% to 3%. The sample taken for sequencing was whole blood. These receptors all come from a female donor in good health. Some clones in this sample may be carry-over from other donors' samples.

The CDR3 here is CSASGTYEQYF. CDR3 bases: TGCAGTGCTAGCGGGACCTACGAGCAGTACTTC. This chain links TRBV20-1 with TRBJ2-7, with D tentatively TRBD2 (5 bases). The CDR3 totals 11 residues. Trimming removed 3 bases from V and 2 bases from J, with 5 bases in between. The germline V gene encodes CDR1 DFQATT and CDR2 SNEGSKA (reference sequence).

The gene calls are TRBV11-2 and TRBJ2-4; possible D gene TRBD2, 5 bases. The germline V and J ends were trimmed by 0 bases and 14 bases, with 8 bases remaining between them. CDR1 and CDR2 (germline): SGHAT, FQNNGV. The CDR3 loop spans 11 amino acids. The CDR3 DNA is TGTGCCAGCAGCTTAGAAGGGCGGGAGTACTTC. Protein product: CASSLEGREYF.

The rearrangement uses TRBV11-2 and TRBJ2-1, with 8 bases aligning to TRBD2. CDR1 SGHAT and CDR2 FQNNGV come from the germline V gene. The V and J ends lost 5 bases and 2 bases, in that order; junction bases with no gene match: 8. The CDR3 loop spans 16 amino acids. CDR3 loop: CASSPISGNAYNEQFF. In nucleotides, the CDR3 is TGTGCCAGCAGCCCAATTAGCGGGAATGCCTACAATGAGCAGTTCTTC.

This clonotype was seen more than once but under ten times. This rearrangement joins TRBV4-3 to TRBJ2-5; a weak D match, TRBD1 (5 bases). The CDR3 is 17 residues long. The V end lost 0 bases, the J end lost 4 bases, and 18 bases lay between the germline ends. CDR1 is LGHNA and CDR2 is YSLEER in the germline V gene. The CDR3 here is CASSQEGPLASGETQYF. CDR3 in DNA: TGCGCCAGCAGCCAAGAGGGGCCCCTGGCTTCGGGAGAGACCCAGTACTTC.

V is TRBV24-1 and J is TRBJ2-1; TRBD2 agrees at 10 bases. Germline loops: CDR1 KGHDR, CDR2 SFDVKD. The V gene end was trimmed by 5 bases and the J gene end by 8 bases; junction bases not matched to a gene: 8. This CDR3 spans 15 amino acids. CDR3 nucleotide sequence: TGTGCCACCAGTGGGGCTAGCGGGGGAAAGGATGAGCAGTTCTTC. As protein: CATSGASGGKDEQFF.

The genes are TRBV2 and TRBJ2-1; D is perhaps TRBD2 (6 bases). Germline V gives CDR1 SNHLY, CDR2 FYNNEI. CDR3 length: 16 amino acids. Trimming left V 0 bases short and J 2 bases short, with 11 bases between. This chain's CDR3 is CASSEAAGLPYNEQFF. The CDR3 coding sequence is TGTGCCAGCAGTGAAGCGGCGGGACTGCCCTACAATGAGCAGTTCTTC.

V usage is TRBV12-3 or TRBV12-4 and J usage is TRBJ2-3; tentatively, D is TRBD2 (5 bases). The V gene lost 3 bases and the J gene lost 0 bases, with 16 bases spanning the gap. The CDR3 extends over 17 amino acids. CDR3 nucleotide sequence: TGTGCCAGCAGTTTTCCCACTAGGACGGCTAGCACAGATACGCAGTATTTT. Its translation is CASSFPTRTASTDTQYF.

This sequence joins TRBV28 and TRBJ1-2; D unresolved. This CDR3 has 13 amino acids. Trimming took off 3 bases at V and 3 bases at J, with 8 bases between the two ends. Germline CDR1 reads MDHEN; CDR2 reads SYDVKM. The CDR3 DNA reads as TGTGCCAGCAGTTTCAATGCCTACTATGGCTACACCTTC. Amino acid sequence: CASSFNAYYGYTF.

The chain is built from TRBV5-1 and TRBJ2-1; 12 bases are shared with TRBD2. J was trimmed by 6 bases and V by 4 bases; bases with no gene match: 2. CDR1 is SGHRS and CDR2 is YFSETQ in the germline V gene. The CDR3 contains 14 residues. CDR3 residues: CASSTGLAGNEQFF. The CDR3, as DNA: TGCGCCAGCAGCACGGGACTAGCGGGCAATGAGCAGTTCTTC.

The chain has TRBV12-3 or TRBV12-4 and TRBJ2-1; D gene uncertain. Trimming cost V 8 bases and J 0 bases, with 11 bases left between them. CDR3 length: 14 amino acids. CDR3 sequence: CASRVESSYNEQFF. The CDR3 DNA sequence: TGTGCCAGCCGGGTAGAGAGCTCCTACAATGAGCAGTTCTTC.

The sample holds many counts of this clonotype. The chain's CDR3 is CASRPDTTDTQYF. In DNA form, the CDR3 reads TGTGCCAGCAGACCCGACACTACAGATACGCAGTATTTT. The rearrangement links TRBV28 to TRBJ2-3; D gene ambiguous. CDR1 and CDR2 from the germline V gene are MDHEN and SYDVKM. The CDR3 is made up of 13 amino acids. Trimming removed 6 bases at V and 3 bases at J, with 10 bases between.

This clonotype was seen many times. The V and J genes are TRBV20-1 and TRBJ1-1; D is perhaps TRBD1 (5 bases). Germline-derived CDR1 and CDR2 are DFQATT and SNEGSKA (reference sequence). The CDR3 loop spans 14 amino acids. V lost 6 bases and J 4 bases, leaving 18 bases between the germline ends. In nucleotides, the CDR3 is TGCAGTGCCCTGACCCCCGGGACCGTCACTGAAGCTTTCTTT. Protein sequence: CSALTPGTVTEAFF.

The V call is TRBV10-3, the J call TRBJ1-2; D unresolved. The germline V gene encodes CDR1 ENHRY and CDR2 SYGVKD. V lost 3 bases and J lost 4, with 6 bases in between. There are 12 residues in the CDR3. CDR3 DNA: TGTGCCATCAGTGAAGGTGTCTATGGCTACACCTTC. This sequence encodes CAISEGVYGYTF.

In its sample, this clonotype was seen many times. The chain has TRBV20-1 and TRBJ1-5; D not certain. V shed 3 bases and J shed 0 bases, with 6 bases lying between them. Germline V lookup: CDR1 DFQATT, CDR2 SNEGSKA (reference sequence). CDR3 length: 13 amino acids. The CDR3 nucleotides read TGCAGTGCTAGCGGAGATAGCAATCAGCCCCAGCATTTT. Its translation is CSASGDSNQPQHF.

This clonotype was observed a few times. The chain links TRBV6-2 or TRBV6-3 to TRBJ2-1, with D possibly being TRBD1 or TRBD2 (5 bases each). The CDR3 totals 13 residues. Per germline, CDR1 MNHEY and CDR2 SVGEGT. V lost 8 bases, J lost 3 bases, and 11 bases lay in between. CDR3 nucleotides: TGTGCCAGCTTTGGGACGGGCTACAATGAGCAGTTCTTC. The encoded protein is CASFGTGYNEQFF.

The gene calls are TRBV11-2 and TRBJ1-2; the D is unclear. CDR3 length: 16 residues. Germline loops: CDR1 SGHAT, CDR2 FQNNGV. With 1 base removed from V and 4 bases from J, the gap between germline ends came to 16 bases. The DNA of the CDR3 is TGTGCCAGCAGCTTAGCAGTTGCGACGCTAGGCTATGGCTACACCTTC. It specifies CASSLAVATLGYGYTF.

This clonotype has at least ten counts. CDR3 DNA: TGTGCCACCAGTTTTGGACAGGGGACAGATACGCAGTATTTT. Its protein is CATSFGQGTDTQYF. The rearrangement joins TRBV24-1 to TRBJ2-3, with 9 bases that match TRBD1. Looked up from germline, CDR1 is KGHDR and CDR2 is SFDVKD. With 6 bases clipped from V and 3 bases from J, the junction kept 3 bases outside the gene matches. The CDR3 runs to 14 residues.

Many counts were recorded for this clonotype. V and J are TRBV7-9 and TRBJ2-1, with TRBD2 matching over 8 bases. The CDR3 covers 15 residues. J gave up 4 bases and V 2 bases, and 4 bases lay outside the gene matches. Germline V gene lookup returns CDR1 SEHNR and CDR2 FQNEAQ (reference sequence). The CDR3 DNA is TGTGCCAGCAGCTTAAGCGGGAGCAGTTACAATGAGCAGTTCTTC. The encoded protein is CASSLSGSSYNEQFF.